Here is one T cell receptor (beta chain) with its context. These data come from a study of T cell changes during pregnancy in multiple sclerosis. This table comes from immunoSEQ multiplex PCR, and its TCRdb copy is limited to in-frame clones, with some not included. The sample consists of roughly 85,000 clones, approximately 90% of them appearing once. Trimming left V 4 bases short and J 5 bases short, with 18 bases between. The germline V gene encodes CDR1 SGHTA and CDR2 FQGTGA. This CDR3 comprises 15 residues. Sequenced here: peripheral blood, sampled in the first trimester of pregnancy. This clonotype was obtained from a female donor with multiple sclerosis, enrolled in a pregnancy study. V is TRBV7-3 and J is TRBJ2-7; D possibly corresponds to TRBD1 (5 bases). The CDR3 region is CASSSTYAGFDEQYF. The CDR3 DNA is TGTGCCAGCAGCTCAACCTATGCAGGGTTCGACGAGCAGTACTTC.